The T cell receptor beta chain under discussion was sequenced for a study of human T cells and chemical hapten exposure. Study conclusions and caveats: Once DPC sensitization occurred, TCRs above 1 in 1000 frequency showed no change. All donors were alopecia patients, so their immunity may differ from that of healthy people.

This clonotype showed up just a few times. Its antigen is unidentified. Each CDR3 protein gets one entry after TCRdb re-called the RACE reads with MiXCR. The sample yields 240,000 or so distinct CDR3 sequences, around 9.3% seen once. Time point: pre-sensitization, week 0. The sample's treatment: therapeutic diphenylcyclopropenone sensitization with weekly scalp DPC. CDR1 is MNHNY, CDR2 SVGAGI, per germline (reference sequence). Trimming at V came to 6 bases and at J to 7 bases, leaving 7 bases not matched to a gene. The CDR3 length is 14 residues. The input for sequencing was whole blood, taken in connection with sensitization to the hapten diphenylcyclopropenone (DPC). The chain is built from TRBV6-6 and TRBJ2-7; the match to TRBD2 covers 12 bases. The source is a woman between 40 and 50 years old with alopecia areata. Some clones in this sample may be carry-over from other donors' samples. CDR3 DNA sequence: TGTGCCAGCAGCCGACTAGCGGGAGTAGAAGAGCAGTACTTC. This encodes CASSRLAGVEEQYF.